One T cell receptor (beta chain) is described in this entry. Its antigen is not yet known. No per-base quality is available; no much larger clone lies one base away. The collaborating institutions used their own protocols to collect whole blood in K2EDTA tubes. For TCRbeta analysis, collaborators shipped samples as frozen whole blood, isolated PBMCs, or DNA extracted from either of those sample types. The CDR3 runs 11 amino acids, cysteine and phenylalanine included. Left in the record is the CDR3 DNA by itself, 33 bases read in frame from the first base. CDR1 and CDR2 were assigned from the germline V gene as SQVTM and ANQGSEA. V is pared back by 6 bases and J by 9 bases, with 15 bases lying between the germline termini. The sample is drawn from a study of blood T cell repertoires in COVID-19 (dated by TCRdb to the early 2020s). Concerning the study at large: Collaborator samples came from the United States, Italy and Spain and covered acute and convalescent phases of COVID-19. The prospective study material was composed of cDNA or gDNA derived from T cells, B-cell-depleted T cells, or PBMCs. Deeply sampled blood TCRbeta repertoires from subjects exposed to, actively infected with, or recovered from COVID-19 were included in the dataset. The repertoires were released in a freely available public database intended as a resource for research on the immune response to SARS-CoV-2. The samples were drawn from two sources: the first 160 participants of the ongoing ImmuneRACE study, and about 1,300 subjects contributed by 6 global collaborators. A de-identified subject ID, COVID-19 status, age in years and sex were almost always included in the sample metadata. HLA class I and class II types, where available, came from metadata supplied by the sample provider rather than from assay-based typing.

Broader findings and caveats from the paper: Clinical and demographic metadata were provided uncurated, with the amount varying by source and participant.

The immunoSEQ Assay, a bias-controlled multiplex PCR, was used to amplify TCRbeta CDR3 regions from genomic DNA. The original methods were these. The number of nucleated cells in each sample was estimated from the amplification of reference gene primers within the assay. To quantify the absolute abundance of each unique TCRbeta CDR3 rearrangement, sequence reads were collapsed and filtered. For each sample, productive Simpson clonality was calculated by taking the square root of Simpson's diversity index across productive rearrangements. TCRdb carries this immuneACCESS record with in-frame sequences only. Its versions omit some clonotypes, under half of them owing to an unresolved V gene in the studies checked, with the rest unexplained. V, J and clone size were drawn from that table, and D and trimming were deduced from the DNA. The sample table contains just over 650,000 clones; only one count was recorded for approximately 90% of them. Roughly 0.26% of the sample belongs to the ten largest clones.

Sequenced: peripheral blood. The chain links TRBV29-1 with TRBJ2-7; the D gene is perhaps TRBD2, from 6 matching bases. The TCR sequence derives from a woman aged 18-29 years with acute or convalescent COVID-19. The CDR3 region: CSVLGGNAQYF. The DNA is TGCAGCGTCTTGGGCGGGAACGCGCAGTACTTC.